One sample yielded the 25 T cell receptor beta chains listed below, sequenced in a study of T cells after yellow fever vaccination. One entry per CDR3 protein results from TCRdb running MiXCR on the 5' RACE reads. The data contain a few hundred thousand distinct CDR3 sequences, roughly 7.5% of them seen just once; the ten biggest clones take up 17%. Sequencing was performed on PBMCs, taken more than 40 days after the first yellow fever vaccination. These receptors were collected from a man between 18 and 29 years old who received the YFV17D yellow fever vaccine.

The V call is TRBV6-1, the J call TRBJ1-2; D is unresolved. The CDR3 has 13 residues. Trimming left V 5 bases short and J 8 bases short, with 15 bases between. The V gene's germline CDR1 is MNHNS and CDR2 SASEGT. The CDR3 reads CASSPTVLYGYTF. CDR3 bases: TGTGCCAGCAGTCCCACGGTTCTGTACGGCTACACCTTC.

The chain has TRBV10-3 and TRBJ2-1; D is perhaps TRBD1 (5 bases). Germline V gene sequence: CDR1 ENHRY, CDR2 SYGVKD. The V end was cut by 6 bases, the J end by 4 bases, with 10 bases between. This CDR3 region has 13 residues. The CDR3 loop reads CAISRDSYNEQFF. The CDR3 DNA follows: TGTGCCATCAGCCGAGACAGTTACAATGAGCAGTTCTTC.

This clonotype was seen a handful of times. The chain joins TRBV27 to TRBJ2-5; 9 bases are shared with TRBD1. The CDR3 has 15 residues. V lost 6 bases and J lost 4; bases outside the gene matches: 9. The V gene's germline CDR1 is MNHEY and CDR2 SMNVEV (reference sequence). CDR3 region: CASSQQGARGETQYF. CDR3 sequence (DNA): TGTGCCAGCAGCCAACAGGGGGCCCGCGGAGAGACCCAGTACTTC.

V usage is TRBV29-1 and J usage is TRBJ2-3, with TRBD2 matching 10 bases. The CDR3 extends over 15 amino acids. From germline, CDR1 is SQVTM and CDR2 ANQGSEA. V trimming: 7 bases; J trimming: 1 base; junction bases outside the gene matches: 8. CDR3 amino acids: CSATAGGPGTDTQYF. The DNA of the CDR3 is TGCAGCGCAACAGCGGGGGGGCCAGGCACAGATACGCAGTATTTT.

This clonotype has a handful of counts. In DNA, the CDR3 is TGTGCCAGCAGTACTACAGCTCGAGGGCTCTATGGCTACACCTTC. Protein product: CASSTTARGLYGYTF. The chain combines TRBV6-2 or TRBV6-3 with TRBJ1-2, with no clear D. V shed 5 bases and J shed 4 bases, with 17 bases lying between them. The CDR3 has 15 amino acids. Germline loops: CDR1 MNHEY, CDR2 SVGEGT.

The chain is built from TRBV5-1 and TRBJ2-2, with 9 bases that match TRBD2. The trim removed 2 bases at V and 7 bases at J, leaving 6 bases unmatched. Germline-derived CDR1 and CDR2 are SGHRS and YFSETQ. CDR3 length equals 15 residues. The CDR3 bases are TGCGCCAGCAGCTTTATTAGCGGGGGCTTCGGGGAGCTGTTTTTT. This encodes CASSFISGGFGELFF.

The table lists this clonotype with a few counts. The chain links TRBV20-1 to TRBJ2-1; D is unclear. CDR1 and CDR2 from the germline V gene are DFQATT and SNEGSKA (reference sequence). V lost 0 bases, J lost 0 bases, and 9 bases lay in between. CDR3 length: 15 amino acids. This CDR3 reads CSARDPYLSYNEQFF. CDR3 DNA sequence: TGCAGTGCTAGAGATCCCTATCTCTCCTACAATGAGCAGTTCTTC.

In regard to this clonotype: The junction and the germline gene differ at one end; a read error may be behind it. The V call is TRBV12-3 or TRBV12-4, the J call TRBJ1-4; no definite D call. The CDR3 is 16 amino acids. DNA for the CDR3: TGTGCCGGCAGTTTATTCGGAGAGGGAACTAATGAAAAACTGTTTTTT. Protein product: CAGSLFGEGTNEKLFF.

J is TRBJ2-5 and V is TRBV7-3, with TRBD2 matching over 10 bases. The V and J ends lost 4 bases and 2 bases, in that order; junction bases with no gene match: 4. This CDR3 has 15 amino acids. Germline V lookup: CDR1 SGHTA, CDR2 FQGTGA. The CDR3 DNA follows: TGTGCCAGCAGCTCACTAGCGGGGAATCAAGAGACCCAGTACTTC. Its protein product is CASSSLAGNQETQYF.

This clonotype was seen at least ten times. V is TRBV20-1 and J is TRBJ2-3, with D possibly being TRBD1 or TRBD2 (5 bases each). This CDR3 has 15 residues. V shed 5 bases and J shed 1 base, with 16 bases lying between them. The germline V gene encodes CDR1 DFQATT and CDR2 SNEGSKA (reference sequence). CDR3 nucleotide sequence: TGCAGTGCTGCGGGTCGGCTAGGGGGCACAGATACGCAGTATTTT. Its translation: CSAAGRLGGTDTQYF.

This clonotype appeared a few times. The CDR3 bases are TGTGCCACCATCCCAAGAGGCGCTTACAATGAGCAGTTCTTC. It encodes CATIPRGAYNEQFF. The gene calls are TRBV12-3 or TRBV12-4 and TRBJ2-1; D is ambiguous. Trimming took off 10 bases at V and 4 bases at J, with 17 bases between the two ends. The CDR3 has 14 amino acids.

This chain joins TRBV9 and TRBJ2-1; 7 bases match TRBD2. With V trimmed by 0 bases and J by 0 bases, 6 bases remained unmatched. CDR1 SGDLS and CDR2 YYNGEE come from the germline V gene. The CDR3 length is 17 residues. The CDR3: CASSVAGAGHSYNEQFF. In DNA, the CDR3 is TGTGCCAGCAGCGTAGCTGGAGCGGGGCACTCCTACAATGAGCAGTTCTTC.

This clonotype occurred a few times. The chain carries TRBV6-1 and TRBJ2-2; D uncertain. The CDR3 consists of 14 residues. Trimming cost V 5 bases and J 4 bases, with 11 bases left between them. Per germline, CDR1 MNHNS and CDR2 SASEGT. CDR3 sequence reads: CASSPGPVTGELFF. The CDR3 DNA reads as TGTGCCAGCAGTCCTGGACCGGTCACCGGGGAGCTGTTTTTT.

J is TRBJ2-5 and V is TRBV5-5; D not certain. CDR3 length equals 14 residues. From germline, CDR1 is SGHKS and CDR2 YYEKEE (reference sequence). V lost 4 bases and J 2 bases, leaving 12 bases between the germline ends. The CDR3, as DNA: TGTGCCAGCAGCACCACCGGGCTACAAGAGACCCAGTACTTC. Its protein product is CASSTTGLQETQYF.

The J gene is TRBJ1-5, the V gene TRBV12-3 or TRBV12-4; 7 bases match TRBD1. The CDR3 runs 14 residues. Unmatched junction bases numbered 4, after V lost 5 bases and J lost 3 bases. The CDR3 spells CASSRDSANQPQHF. The CDR3 nucleotides are TGTGCCAGCAGTAGGGACAGCGCCAATCAGCCCCAGCATTTT.

The chain links TRBV7-2 to TRBJ2-3; D not certain. The V and J ends lost 8 bases and 2 bases respectively, with 14 bases between them. This CDR3 region has 14 residues. Per germline, CDR1 SGHTA and CDR2 FQGNSA. CDR3 region: CASSVMEFTDTQYF. CDR3 DNA: TGTGCCAGCTCTGTGATGGAGTTCACAGATACGCAGTATTTT.

This clonotype appeared a few times. The chain couples TRBV12-3 or TRBV12-4 to TRBJ2-1; D unclear. With 6 bases removed from V and 9 bases from J, the gap between germline ends came to 15 bases. This CDR3 comprises 13 residues. The CDR3 DNA reads as TGTGCCAGCAGCTCCCCCCTTATGGGTGAGCAGTTCTTC. It yields the protein CASSSPLMGEQFF.

This clonotype was seen ten or more times. The chain uses TRBV6-1 and TRBJ2-3, with TRBD2 as a possible D gene (5 bases). V lost 6 bases and J 4 bases, leaving 11 bases between the germline ends. CDR3 length: 13 amino acids. Germline V gives CDR1 MNHNS, CDR2 SASEGT. CDR3 sequence reads: CASSKTRADTQYF. In DNA, the CDR3 is TGTGCCAGCAGCAAAACTAGGGCAGATACGCAGTATTTT.

J is TRBJ1-2 and V is TRBV20-1; D is undetermined. The germline V gene encodes CDR1 DFQATT and CDR2 SNEGSKA (reference sequence). This CDR3 is built from 13 residues. V was trimmed by 5 bases and J by 5 bases, leaving 15 bases between them. CDR3 sequence (DNA): TGCAGTGCTTCGACCCCGACTGTGTATGGCTACACCTTC. Its translation is CSASTPTVYGYTF.

The sample holds many counts of this clonotype. The rearrangement links TRBV4-1 to TRBJ1-5, with D possibly being TRBD1 (6 bases). This CDR3 region has 12 residues. Between the trimmed V and J ends, which lost 1 base and 9 bases, there was a span of 7 bases. Per germline, CDR1 MGHRA and CDR2 YSYEKL. The CDR3 coding sequence is TGCGCCAGCAGCCAAGTAGGGGGGCCCCAGCATTTT. Translated, it gives CASSQVGGPQHF.

This clonotype was counted between two and nine times. This chain joins TRBV28 and TRBJ2-7; TRBD1 agrees at 10 bases. V lost 8 bases, J lost 4 bases, and 8 bases stayed unmatched. Germline lookup yields CDR1 MDHEN and CDR2 SYDVKM. This CDR3 comprises 14 residues. The CDR3 DNA reads TGTGCCAGCCTTTCGACAGGGGGCGCGTACGAGCAGTACTTC. As protein: CASLSTGGAYEQYF.

The V call is TRBV25-1, the J call TRBJ1-5; 10 bases are a match to TRBD1. CDR3 length equals 14 residues. V was pared by 5 bases and J by 7 bases, with 5 bases of the junction left unmatched. The germline gives CDR1 MGHDK, CDR2 SYGVNS. Written as DNA, the CDR3 is TGTGCCAGCAGTAGACAGGGGGCTGGGCAGCCCCAGCATTTT. Its translation is CASSRQGAGQPQHF.

This clonotype was detected ten times or more. V gene TRBV7-6 combines with J gene TRBJ2-2; D possibly corresponds to TRBD1 (6 bases). The length of the CDR3 is 16 residues. With 5 bases removed from V and 6 bases from J, the gap between germline ends came to 19 bases. Germline assignment: CDR1 SGHVS and CDR2 FNYEAQ. For the CDR3, the DNA is TGTGCCAGCAGCCCTCGGCCGGGACAACAACCCGGGGAGCTGTTTTTT. Translating it yields CASSPRPGQQPGELFF.

The chain carries TRBV7-2 and TRBJ1-4; D unclear. With 3 bases removed from V and 4 bases from J, the gap between germline ends came to 9 bases. CDR1 and CDR2 from the germline V gene are SGHTA and FQGNSA. This CDR3 is built from 14 residues. The CDR3 DNA is TGTGCCAGCAGCTTTCGACGCGATAATGAAAAACTGTTTTTT. As protein: CASSFRRDNEKLFF. Complete variable domain (other parts from reference TRBV7-2 and TRBJ1-4): GAGVSQSPSNKVTEKGKDVELRCDPISGHTALYWYRQSLGQGLEFLIYFQGNSAPDKSGLPSDRFSAERTGGSVSTLTIQRTQQEDSAVYLCASSFRRDNEKLFFGSGTQLSVL.

The gene calls are TRBV12-3 or TRBV12-4 and TRBJ2-7; TRBD1 or TRBD2 may be the D gene (5 bases each). Trimming removed 5 bases at V and 4 bases at J, with 15 bases between. The CDR3 sequence is 14 residues long. CDR3 sequence: CASSPNGWGYEQYF. The CDR3 DNA reads TGTGCCAGCAGTCCGAACGGGTGGGGGTACGAGCAGTACTTC.